Shown below are 30 T cell receptor beta chains from a single sample sequenced in a study of blood T cell repertoires in COVID-19. Clones were read by immunoSEQ multiplex PCR, and TCRdb kept only the in-frame ones, dropping some. The sample shows about 260,000 clones, roughly 80% of them seen only once. The sample comprised peripheral blood. The receptors shown here come from a man between 60 and 75 years old with acute or convalescent COVID-19.

The rearrangement joins TRBV2 to TRBJ1-2, with 8 nucleotides matching TRBD1. Trimming at V came to 5 bases and at J to 0 bases, leaving 5 bases not matched to a gene. This CDR3 has 15 residues. Germline V lookup: CDR1 SNHLY, CDR2 FYNNEI. The CDR3 region is CASSFDRGANYGYTF. The CDR3 nucleotides are TGTGCCAGCAGTTTTGACAGGGGCGCTAACTATGGCTACACCTTC.

The chain's CDR3 is CASSSPGLPTGELFF. The CDR3 coding sequence is TGTGCCAGCAGCTCCCCGGGACTTCCTACCGGGGAGCTGTTTTTT. This rearrangement joins TRBV5-4 to TRBJ2-2; TRBD2 might be the D (6 bases). Trimming stripped 3 bases from V and 5 bases from J, with 14 bases between. Per germline, CDR1 SGHNT and CDR2 YYREEE (reference sequence). CDR3 length equals 15 residues.

The V and J genes are TRBV6-2 or TRBV6-3 and TRBJ2-1, with TRBD2 matching 12 bases. The junction had 3 bases not matched to a gene; V was cut back by 4 bases and J by 5 bases. CDR3 length: 15 amino acids. Germline values: CDR1 MNHEY, CDR2 SVGEGT. CDR3 in amino acids: CASSSGLAGHNEQFF. The DNA for the CDR3 is TGTGCCAGCAGTTCCGGACTAGCGGGGCACAATGAGCAGTTCTTC.

The rearrangement uses TRBV27 and TRBJ2-7; 7 positions match TRBD2. After removal of 8 bases from V and 0 bases from J, the junction contained 10 bases not matched to a gene. This CDR3 has 15 residues. The germline V gene has CDR1 MNHEY and CDR2 SMNVEV (reference sequence). CDR3 sequence (DNA): TGTGCCAGCCGGCCCGGGACTATTCTCTCCTACGAGCAGTACTTC. This gives the protein CASRPGTILSYEQYF.

This CDR3 is CASSFWHEFYF. The CDR3 coding sequence is TGTGCCAGCAGTTTCTGGCATGAATTTTACTTC. The V call is TRBV28, the J call TRBJ2-7; D not certain. Trimming removed 3 bases at V and 13 bases at J, with 13 bases between. Germline values: CDR1 MDHEN, CDR2 SYDVKM. The CDR3 runs 11 residues.

The rearrangement joins TRBV7-3 to TRBJ2-5; D call uncertain. This CDR3 has 13 amino acids. The V end was cut by 2 bases, the J end by 5 bases, with 9 bases between. The germline V gene has CDR1 SGHTA and CDR2 FQGTGA. The CDR3 nucleotides are TGTGCCAGCAGCTTATCTCTTGGCGAGACCCAGTACTTC. It translates to CASSLSLGETQYF.

The chain joins TRBV4-2 to TRBJ1-1; 9 nucleotides align to TRBD1. The V and J ends lost 4 bases and 12 bases, in that order; junction bases with no gene match: 9. The germline V gene has CDR1 LGHNA and CDR2 YNFKEQ. This CDR3 region has 13 residues. CDR3 residues: CASSPGGTGQTFF. Written as DNA, the CDR3 is TGTGCCAGCAGCCCTGGGGGGACAGGGCAAACTTTCTTT.

The chain combines TRBV6-5 with TRBJ1-5, with D uncertain. V was clipped by 6 bases and J by 0 bases, with 12 bases between them. The CDR3 is 15 residues long. CDR1 and CDR2 (germline): MNHEY, SVGAGI. The CDR3 DNA follows: TGTGCCAGCAGATCAGCGGCAAATAGCAATCAGCCCCAGCATTTT. This encodes CASRSAANSNQPQHF.

The chain links TRBV3-1 (or the pseudogene TRBV3-2) to TRBJ2-5; no firm D call. V was pared by 2 bases and J by 5 bases, with 6 bases between. Germline CDR1 reads LGHDT; CDR2 reads YNNKEL (reference sequence). CDR3 length: 12 amino acids. The CDR3 DNA reads TGTGCCAGCAGCCAAACCGGGGAGACCCAGTACTTC. Its protein is CASSQTGETQYF.

This clone came up once. This sequence joins TRBV13 and TRBJ2-2, with 11 bases fitting TRBD1. V shed 5 bases, J shed 4 bases, and the junction held 6 bases outside the gene matches. Germline V lookup: CDR1 PRHDT, CDR2 FYEKMQ (reference sequence). The CDR3 loop spans 16 amino acids. The CDR3 sequence: CASSAKGQGVTGELFF. In DNA, the CDR3 is TGTGCCAGCAGCGCCAAGGGACAGGGGGTCACCGGGGAGCTGTTTTTT.

The gene calls are TRBV3-1 (or the pseudogene TRBV3-2) and TRBJ2-7; 8 bases are a match to TRBD1. Germline trimming cut 2 bases from V and 2 bases from J; bases unmatched to any gene: 8. The CDR3 extends over 16 amino acids. Germline CDR1 reads LGHDT; CDR2 reads YNNKEL (reference sequence). The DNA for the CDR3 is TGTGCCAGCAGCCAAACCGAAAGGACAGGGACCTACGAGCAGTACTTC. Translated, it gives CASSQTERTGTYEQYF.

This clone was seen a few times. The V and J genes are TRBV2 and TRBJ2-7; 8 bases align to TRBD1. Per germline, CDR1 SNHLY and CDR2 FYNNEI. This CDR3 is built from 14 residues. The ends lost 8 bases at V and 4 bases at J; junction bases unmatched: 10. The CDR3 sequence is CASGRQGLFYEQYF. In nucleotides, the CDR3 is TGTGCCAGCGGCAGACAGGGGCTGTTTTACGAGCAGTACTTC.

CDR3 amino acids: CASSPRRENYEQYF. As DNA, the CDR3 is TGCGCCAGCAGCCCCCGGAGGGAGAACTACGAGCAGTACTTC. The chain has TRBV5-1 and TRBJ2-7; D possibly corresponds to TRBD2 (6 bases). The CDR3 extends over 14 amino acids. CDR1 and CDR2 from the germline V gene are SGHRS and YFSETQ. Trimming pared 4 bases from V and 3 bases from J, leaving 14 bases between.

The chain joins TRBV18 to TRBJ2-3; 9 bases are shared with TRBD1. CDR1 KGHSH and CDR2 LQKENI come from the germline V gene. This CDR3 contains 15 residues. J lost 2 bases, V lost 5 bases, and 5 bases had no gene match. This CDR3 is CASSSGQGITDTQYF. CDR3 nucleotides: TGTGCCAGCTCATCAGGACAGGGGATCACAGATACGCAGTATTTT.

The V and J genes are TRBV10-3 and TRBJ1-2; no clear D. The V gene's germline CDR1 is ENHRY and CDR2 SYGVKD. Trimming took off 2 bases at V and 1 base at J, with 8 bases between the two ends. The CDR3 contains 14 residues. CDR3 protein: CAISEIPVNYGYTF. CDR3 DNA sequence: TGTGCCATCAGTGAGATCCCTGTTAACTATGGCTACACCTTC.

This chain uses TRBV12-2 with TRBJ2-7; the table's D call, TRBD2, was not checked against the DNA. TRBV12-2 is a pseudogene locus. The CDR3 runs 22 residues. CDR3 sequence: CASPNEGGKGREQLGYRNEQYF. In nucleotides, the CDR3 is TGTGCAAGTCCCAATGAGGGGGGGAAGGGCAGGGAACAGCTCGGGTACAGAAACGAGCAGTACTTC.

The count of this clone is one. This chain links TRBV10-3 with TRBJ2-1, with D possibly being TRBD2 (6 bases). CDR1 is ENHRY, CDR2 SYGVKD, per germline. The CDR3 totals 16 residues. Trimming pared 0 bases from V and 6 bases from J, leaving 15 bases between. The CDR3 loop reads CAISESITSRLNEQFF. CDR3 nucleotide sequence: TGTGCCATCAGTGAGTCGATAACTAGCAGGCTCAATGAGCAGTTCTTC.

The chain is built from TRBV19 and TRBJ1-1; 10 bases fit TRBD1. Losses at the gene ends were 2 bases for V and 4 bases for J; bases not matched to a gene: 4. The CDR3 has 15 residues. The germline V gene encodes CDR1 LNHDA and CDR2 SQIVND (reference sequence). The DNA of the CDR3 is TGTGCCAGTAGTATATGGGACAGGGGCGGCACTGAAGCTTTCTTT. It encodes CASSIWDRGGTEAFF.

This chain connects TRBV2 to TRBJ2-2, with 7 bases that match TRBD1. The CDR3 is 16 amino acids. J gave up 5 bases and V 0 bases, and 6 bases lay outside the gene matches. CDR1 and CDR2 from the germline V gene are SNHLY and FYNNEI. The CDR3 nucleotides read TGTGCCAGCAGTGAAGCAGAACAGGGGTTAACCGGGGAGCTGTTTTTT. This translates into CASSEAEQGLTGELFF.

This chain joins TRBV4-2 and TRBJ1-1; 7 positions agree with TRBD1. Trimming took 4 bases from V and 1 from J; bases not matched to a gene: 15. Germline-derived CDR1 and CDR2 are LGHNA and YNFKEQ. The CDR3 is 18 residues long. The CDR3 DNA is TGTGCCAGCAGCCTCCTCGAGGGTACCAGGGGGGCGAACACTGAAGCTTTCTTT. It specifies CASSLLEGTRGANTEAFF.

This clone was observed once. The chain combines TRBV11-1 with TRBJ2-5, with D maybe TRBD1 (5 bases). This CDR3 region has 15 residues. The germline V gene encodes CDR1 SGHAT and CDR2 FQDESV (reference sequence). The germline V and J ends were trimmed by 0 bases and 4 bases, with 12 bases remaining between them. The CDR3 sequence: CASSLAGALGETQYF. CDR3 coding DNA: TGTGCCAGCAGCTTAGCTGGGGCCTTAGGAGAGACCCAGTACTTC.

The gene calls are TRBV5-1 and TRBJ1-1; no clear D. Germline loops: CDR1 SGHRS, CDR2 YFSETQ. The CDR3 covers 13 residues. V lost 0 bases to trimming and J lost 4 bases, with 7 bases between them. CDR3 protein: CASSLGQSTEAFF. CDR3 sequence (DNA): TGCGCCAGCAGCTTGGGGCAATCCACTGAAGCTTTCTTT.

The chain combines TRBV18 with TRBJ2-5, with D perhaps TRBD2 (6 bases). V shed 0 bases and J shed 4 bases, with 15 bases lying between them. The V gene's germline CDR1 is KGHSH and CDR2 LQKENI. The CDR3 length is 16 residues. The CDR3 nucleotides are TGTGCCAGCTCACCACCGTGGGCGGGGTCTAGAGAGACCCAGTACTTC. This encodes CASSPPWAGSRETQYF. The full variable domain, rest sourced from reference TRBV18 and TRBJ2-5, is NAGVMQNPRHLVRRRGQEARLRCSPMKGHSHVYWYRQLPEEGLKFMVYLQKENIIDESGMPKERFSAEFPKEGPSILRIQQVVRGDSAAYFCASSPPWAGSRETQYFGPGTRLLVL.

The V gene is TRBV28, the J gene TRBJ1-4; D possibly corresponds to TRBD1 (5 bases). The CDR3 loop spans 16 amino acids. Between the trimmed V and J ends, which lost 2 bases and 0 bases, there was a span of 10 bases. In germline, CDR1 is MDHEN, CDR2 SYDVKM. CDR3 protein: CASSLVRATTNEKLFF. The CDR3 region has the DNA TGTGCCAGCAGTTTAGTCAGGGCTACAACTAATGAAAAACTGTTTTTT. The full variable domain, with the rest looked up from reference TRBV28 and TRBJ1-4, is DVKVTQSSRYLVKRTGEKVFLECVQDMDHENMFWYRQDPGLGLRLIYFSYDVKMKEKGDIPEGYSVSREKKERFSLILESASTNQTSMYLCASSLVRATTNEKLFFGSGTQLSVL.

The chain carries TRBV6-6 and TRBJ2-7; 7 bases are a match to TRBD1. The germline V gene encodes CDR1 MNHNY and CDR2 SVGAGI (reference sequence). Unmatched junction bases numbered 5, after V lost 6 bases and J lost 0 bases. The CDR3 length is 14 residues. This CDR3 reads CASRDRNPSYEQYF. The CDR3 DNA follows: TGTGCCAGCAGGGACAGGAACCCCTCCTACGAGCAGTACTTC.

V and J are TRBV7-8 and TRBJ2-5; TRBD2 agrees at 15 bases. V was pared by 2 bases and J by 4 bases, with 2 bases of the junction left unmatched. Looked up from germline, CDR1 is SGHVS and CDR2 is FQNEAQ. The CDR3 sequence is 16 residues long. The CDR3 here is CASSLSGLAGGETQYF. For the CDR3, the DNA is TGTGCCAGCAGCTTATCGGGACTAGCGGGGGGAGAGACCCAGTACTTC.

Only one count was recorded for this clone. The rearrangement links TRBV28 to TRBJ1-3; D perhaps matches TRBD1 (5 bases). The germline V gene has CDR1 MDHEN and CDR2 SYDVKM. V was clipped by 3 bases and J by 0 bases, with 9 bases between them. The CDR3 loop spans 15 amino acids. For the CDR3, the DNA is TGTGCCAGCAGTTTCAGGGTGAGCTCTGGAAACACCATATATTTT. Amino acids: CASSFRVSSGNTIYF.

The CDR3: CASRFNTLHGTSTDTQYF. CDR3 coding DNA: TGTGCAAGTCGCTTCAACACCCTTCATGGGACTAGCACAGATACGCAGTATTTT. This chain uses TRBV12-2 with TRBJ2-3; TRBD2 reflects the table's D call only, with no check against the DNA. TRBV12-2 is shown as a pseudogene. The CDR3 is made up of 18 amino acids.

The chain employs TRBV7-9 and TRBJ1-1, with TRBD1 matching over 7 bases. The CDR3 has 16 amino acids. With 5 bases clipped from V and 0 bases from J, the junction kept 9 bases outside the gene matches. Germline V CDR1 and CDR2: SEHNR, FQNEAQ (reference sequence). The CDR3 sequence: CASSANRQGMNTEAFF. CDR3 in DNA: TGTGCCAGCAGCGCCAACCGACAGGGAATGAACACTGAAGCTTTCTTT. The variable domain in full, completed from reference TRBV7-9 and TRBJ1-1, reads DTGVSQNPRHKITKRGQNVTFRCDPISEHNRLYWYRQTLGQGPEFLTYFQNEAQLEKSRLLSDRFSAERPKGSFSTLEIQRTEQGDSAMYLCASSANRQGMNTEAFFGQGTRLTVV.

In DNA form, the CDR3 reads TGTGCCAGCAGGCTGACAGGCCAAGAGACCCAGTACTTC. It codes for CASRLTGQETQYF. V is TRBV28 and J is TRBJ2-5, with TRBD1 as a possible D gene (6 bases). The germline V gene has CDR1 MDHEN and CDR2 SYDVKM. Trimming took 6 bases from V and 1 from J, leaving 9 bases between them. This CDR3 spans 13 amino acids.